This T cell receptor beta chain was captured by sequencing in a study of cytomegalovirus exposure and HLA in healthy donors. Overall study results and limits: A later analysis found common viral pathogens apparently linked to several of the most significant clusters.

This PCR relied on a set of 60 Vbeta primers and 13 Jbeta primers. Only in-frame clones appear in the TCRdb table, and some are missing; sequencing was by immunoSEQ multiplex PCR. The table has 200,000 to 250,000 clones, around 80% seen once. Trimming took 6 bases from V and 8 from J; bases not matched to a gene: 11. This CDR3 comprises 14 residues. Germline V gene data show CDR1 as KGHSH and CDR2 as LQKENI. These donors, healthy bone marrow donors, were studied. To note about this clone: Its antigen is not identified.

The TCR comes from a woman in her forties in good health and CMV-seronegative. Sequenced input: PBMCs. The chain recombines TRBV18 with TRBJ1-2; 8 positions agree with TRBD1. The CDR3 bases are TGTGCCAGCTCCCCCTTCGGACAGGGAGAGGGCTACACCTTC. This sequence encodes CASSPFGQGEGYTF.